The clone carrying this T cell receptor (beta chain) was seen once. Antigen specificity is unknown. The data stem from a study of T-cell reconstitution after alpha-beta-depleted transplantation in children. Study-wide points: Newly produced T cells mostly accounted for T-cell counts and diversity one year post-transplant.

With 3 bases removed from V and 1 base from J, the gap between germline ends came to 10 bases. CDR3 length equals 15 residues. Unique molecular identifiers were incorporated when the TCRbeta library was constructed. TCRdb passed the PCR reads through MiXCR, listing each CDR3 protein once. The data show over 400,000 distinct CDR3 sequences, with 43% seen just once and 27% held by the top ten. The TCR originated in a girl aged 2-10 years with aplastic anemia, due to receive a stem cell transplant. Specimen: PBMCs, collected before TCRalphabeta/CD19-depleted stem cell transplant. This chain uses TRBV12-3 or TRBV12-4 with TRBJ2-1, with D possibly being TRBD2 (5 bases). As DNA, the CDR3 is TGTGCCAGCAGTTTTAGCGCCAATTCCTACAATGAGCAGTTCTTC. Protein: CASSFSANSYNEQFF.